The 10 T cell receptor beta chains reported below all come from one sample, sequenced in a study of blood T cell repertoires in COVID-19. This table comes from immunoSEQ multiplex PCR, and its TCRdb copy is limited to in-frame clones, with some not included. The table has more than 250,000 clones, approximately 89% seen once. Specimen: PBMCs or T cells enriched from blood (not recorded which). The source is a woman aged 25 to 45 who had recovered from COVID-19.

The chain employs TRBV19 and TRBJ1-3, with 10 bases aligning to TRBD1. Germline V lookup: CDR1 LNHDA, CDR2 SQIVND (reference sequence). This CDR3 region has 17 residues. The J segment lost 2 bases and the V segment lost 5 bases, leaving 9 bases of the junction unmatched. CDR3 in DNA: TGTGCCAGTAGTCTGGGACAGGGGTATCGCGCTGGAAACACCATATATTTT. Its protein is CASSLGQGYRAGNTIYF.

The CDR3 DNA reads as TGCAGTTCCGGGACAGGGGGCTTAAATGAGCAGTTCTTC. This gives the protein CSSGTGGLNEQFF. The genes are TRBV29-1 and TRBJ2-1, with 12 positions matching TRBD1. This CDR3 spans 13 amino acids. Per germline, CDR1 SQVTM and CDR2 ANQGSEA.

The chain joins TRBV7-6 to TRBJ2-7, with 8 bases aligning to TRBD1. This CDR3 has 17 residues. CDR1 is SGHVS and CDR2 is FNYEAQ in the germline V gene. V lost 0 bases and J lost 0; bases outside the gene matches: 7. CDR3 DNA sequence: TGTGCCAGCAGCTTAGCATTGGACAGGGCAAACTCCTACGAGCAGTACTTC. Its protein product is CASSLALDRANSYEQYF.

V is TRBV4-1 and J is TRBJ1-2, with 10 bases aligning to TRBD1. The J segment lost 3 bases and the V segment lost 4 bases, leaving 5 bases of the junction unmatched. The length of the CDR3 is 15 residues. CDR1 MGHRA and CDR2 YSYEKL come from the germline V gene. Here the CDR3 DNA reads TGCGCCAGCAGCCCACCGACAGGGGGCGACTATGGCTACACCTTC. Translated: CASSPPTGGDYGYTF.

This chain joins TRBV30 and TRBJ1-6, with D maybe TRBD1 (6 bases). Deletions cut 0 bases from V and 9 bases from J, with 12 bases between. The CDR3 length is 14 residues. The germline V gene has CDR1 GTSNPN and CDR2 SVGIG (reference sequence). For the CDR3, the DNA is TGTGCCTGGAGTGTATCCAGGGGTGCTTCACCCCTCCACTTT. Encoded protein: CAWSVSRGASPLHF.

This clone was counted only a few times. This chain uses TRBV30 with TRBJ2-7, with TRBD1 identical over 8 bases. The CDR3 loop spans 14 amino acids. Germline trimming cut 2 bases from V and 4 bases from J; bases unmatched to any gene: 7. Germline CDR1 reads GTSNPN; CDR2 reads SVGIG (reference sequence). This CDR3 is CAWSPTGGGYEQYF. The CDR3 DNA sequence: TGTGCCTGGAGTCCCACAGGGGGTGGTTACGAGCAGTACTTC. The variable domain in full, completed from reference TRBV30 and TRBJ2-7, reads SQTIHQWPATLVQPVGSPLSLECTVEGTSNPNLYWYRQAAGRGLQLLFYSVGIGQISSEVPQNLSASRPQDRQFILSSKKLLLSDSGFYLCAWSPTGGGYEQYFGPGTRLTVT.

The V and J genes are TRBV11-2 and TRBJ2-1, with 7 positions matching TRBD2. This CDR3 has 16 residues. CDR1 is SGHAT and CDR2 is FQNNGV in the germline V gene. Losses at the gene ends were 6 bases for V and 3 bases for J; bases not matched to a gene: 11. CDR3: CASRQGRGGVYNEQFF. The CDR3 nucleotides read TGTGCCAGCAGACAAGGACGGGGAGGGGTCTACAATGAGCAGTTCTTC.

The gene calls are TRBV4-1 and TRBJ1-4; D remains unclear. V lost 1 base, J lost 5 bases, and 5 bases lay in between. Per the germline V gene, CDR1 is MGHRA and CDR2 is YSYEKL. The CDR3 consists of 13 residues. The CDR3 spells CASSQVQNEKLFF. CDR3 DNA: TGCGCCAGCAGCCAAGTGCAGAATGAAAAACTGTTTTTT.

The CDR3 loop is CASSSPAGGTDTQYF. The DNA of the CDR3 is TGTGCCAGCAGTTCCCCGGCGGGGGGGACAGATACGCAGTATTTT. The V and J genes are TRBV28 and TRBJ2-3; 9 nucleotides line up with TRBD2. The CDR3 sequence is 15 residues long. Germline V gives CDR1 MDHEN, CDR2 SYDVKM. The J segment lost 3 bases and the V segment lost 4 bases, leaving 5 bases of the junction unmatched.

V and J are TRBV5-1 and TRBJ2-3; TRBD2 aligns across 7 bases. The CDR3 runs to 14 residues. J gave up 1 base and V 7 bases, and 6 bases lay outside the gene matches. The V gene's germline CDR1 is SGHRS and CDR2 YFSETQ. The chain's CDR3 is CASGRERGTDTQYF. The CDR3 DNA is TGCGCCAGCGGGAGGGAACGGGGCACAGATACGCAGTATTTT.